The 7 T cell receptor beta chains reported below all come from one sample, sequenced in a study of CD8+CD57+ T cells in acquired aplastic anemia. Patients selected for sequencing had displayed CD8+CD57+ cell expansion by flow cytometry. TCR beta VDJ and CDR3 profiling used genomic DNA as template. Each CDR3 protein gets one entry after TCRdb re-called the reads with MiXCR. The repertoire holds approximately 220,000 distinct CDR3 sequences, with about half as singletons. Sequencing input: sorted CD4+, CD8+, or CD8+CD57+ T cells (not recorded which) from PBMCs. All receptors derive from a human donor with aplastic anemia.

As to this clonotype: One base away lies a much larger clone, so this may be a sequencing read error. The chain joins TRBV9 to TRBJ1-2; D remains ambiguous. CDR3 length: 12 residues. Germline CDR1 SGDLS, CDR2 YYNGEE. The CDR3 spells CAGSVATGGYTF. In DNA form, the CDR3 reads TGTGCCGGCAGCGTAGCTACGGGAGGCTACACCTTC.

This clonotype came up once. A much larger clonotype is one base distant, so this may be a read error. The chain uses TRBV7-2 and TRBJ1-1; D call uncertain. This CDR3 region has 13 residues. Looked up from germline, CDR1 is SGHTA and CDR2 is FQGNSA. Trimming took off 3 bases at V and 4 bases at J, with 9 bases between the two ends. CDR3 DNA: TGTGCCAGCAGCTTTACCGAGGGCACTGAAGCTTTCTTT. Translated: CASSFTEGTEAFF. The variable domain in full, with the rest retrieved from reference TRBV7-2 and TRBJ1-1, is GAGVSQSPSNKVTEKGKDVELRCDPISGHTALYWYRQSLGQGLEFLIYFQGNSAPDKSGLPSDRFSAERTGGSVSTLTIQRTQQEDSAVYLCASSFTEGTEAFFGQGTRLTVV.

This clonotype was observed many times. This chain connects TRBV13 to TRBJ2-2, with no clear D. This CDR3 comprises 14 residues. Germline CDR1 PRHDT, CDR2 FYEKMQ (reference sequence). V gave up 2 bases and J gave up 5 bases, with 9 bases separating them. DNA of the CDR3: TGTGCCAGCAGCTTATGGATGGGAACCGGGGAGCTGTTTTTT. As protein: CASSLWMGTGELFF.

This clonotype showed up many times. J is TRBJ2-2 and V is TRBV24-1, with D maybe TRBD2 (6 bases). In germline, CDR1 is KGHDR, CDR2 SFDVKD. The CDR3 sequence is 15 residues long. The V end was cut by 3 bases, the J end by 5 bases, with 12 bases between. The CDR3 reads CATSDPGSGTGELFF. The DNA of the CDR3 is TGTGCCACCAGTGATCCGGGGAGCGGGACCGGGGAGCTGTTTTTT.

This chain joins TRBV7-9 and TRBJ2-7; TRBD2 might be the D (6 bases). Deletions cut 6 bases from V and 7 bases from J, with 19 bases between. The CDR3 has 14 residues. CDR1 is SEHNR, CDR2 FQNEAQ, per germline (reference sequence). CDR3: CASSRDGTHVEQYF. The DNA for the CDR3 is TGTGCCAGCAGTCGAGATGGGACTCATGTTGAGCAGTACTTC.

J is TRBJ1-1 and V is TRBV19; D perhaps matches TRBD1 (6 bases). Trimming cost V 3 bases and J 7 bases, with 12 bases left between them. Germline V gene sequence: CDR1 LNHDA, CDR2 SQIVND (reference sequence). This CDR3 has 13 amino acids. CDR3 amino acids: CASSMGGGGEAFF. Written as DNA, the CDR3 is TGTGCCAGTAGTATGGGGGGCGGCGGTGAAGCTTTCTTT.

This clonotype was seen many times. V gene TRBV6-1 combines with J gene TRBJ1-6, with 7 bases aligning to TRBD1. The ends lost 5 bases at V and 5 bases at J; junction bases unmatched: 6. Germline CDR1 MNHNS, CDR2 SASEGT. The CDR3 length is 15 residues. The CDR3 coding sequence is TGTGCCAGCAGTCCCGACAGGGCCAATAATTCACCCCTCCACTTT. It encodes CASSPDRANNSPLHF.